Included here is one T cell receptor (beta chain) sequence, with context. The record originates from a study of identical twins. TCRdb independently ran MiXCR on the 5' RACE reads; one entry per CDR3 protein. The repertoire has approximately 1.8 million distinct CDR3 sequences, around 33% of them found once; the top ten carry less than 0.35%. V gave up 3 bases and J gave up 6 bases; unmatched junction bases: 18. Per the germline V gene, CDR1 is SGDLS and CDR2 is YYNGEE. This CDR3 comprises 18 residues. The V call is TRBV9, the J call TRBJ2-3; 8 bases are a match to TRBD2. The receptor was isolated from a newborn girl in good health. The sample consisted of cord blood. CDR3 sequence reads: CASSGAALSGGAIDTQYF. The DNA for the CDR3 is TGTGCCAGCAGCGGTGCGGCCCTATCCGGGGGGGCCATTGATACGCAGTATTTT.